Below, 23 T cell receptor beta chains from the same sample are listed, as sequenced in a study of cytomegalovirus exposure and HLA in healthy donors (dated 2017 in TCRdb). The library was made by the immunoSEQ multiplex PCR assay. For the multiplex PCR, a mixture combining 60 forward primers for TCR Vbeta segments and 13 reverse primers for TCR Jbeta segments was used. Entries here come from immuneACCESS through TCRdb and include only in-frame sequences with V and J called. Some clones fail to appear in such tables; in the studies checked, an unresolved V gene covers under half of the shortfall, and the cause of the remainder is unknown. The sample table shows 140,000 to 150,000 clones, and roughly three quarters are seen once. Together, the top ten hold 2.5% to 3% of the sample. Sequencing was performed on PBMCs. The receptors here all came from a female donor in good health and CMV-seronegative.

The chain carries TRBV27 and TRBJ2-1, with TRBD1 as a possible D gene (5 bases). The CDR3 is 16 amino acids. Per the germline V gene, CDR1 is MNHEY and CDR2 is SMNVEV (reference sequence). V was trimmed by 3 bases and J by 9 bases, leaving 21 bases between them. The CDR3 bases are TGTGCCAGCAGTTTCGCCGGCAGGGCCCTTTCAGGTGAGCAGTTCTTC. Its translation: CASSFAGRALSGEQFF.

The chain recombines TRBV5-1 with TRBJ2-3; 10 nucleotides align to TRBD2. CDR1 SGHRS and CDR2 YFSETQ come from the germline V gene. The V gene end was trimmed by 4 bases and the J gene end by 11 bases; junction bases not matched to a gene: 16. The CDR3 contains 16 residues. The CDR3 spells CASSPRLAGPELMQYF. The CDR3 bases are TGCGCCAGCAGCCCCCGACTAGCGGGCCCTGAGCTGATGCAGTATTTT.

This chain links TRBV19 with TRBJ2-1; 10 nucleotides match TRBD2. CDR3 size: 13 residues. Germline CDR1 and CDR2: LNHDA and SQIVND (reference sequence). J lost 7 bases, V lost 6 bases, and 3 bases had no gene match. CDR3 protein: CASRASGGNEQFF. CDR3 DNA sequence: TGTGCCAGTAGAGCTAGCGGGGGTAATGAGCAGTTCTTC.

This clone was seen just once. V gene TRBV9 combines with J gene TRBJ1-2, with TRBD1 matching over 7 bases. Germline V gene data show CDR1 as SGDLS and CDR2 as YYNGEE. This CDR3 has 16 residues. V lost 0 bases and J lost 3; bases outside the gene matches: 8. CDR3: CASSVGGGQAYYGYTF. CDR3 DNA sequence: TGTGCCAGCAGCGTAGGGGGCGGACAGGCTTACTATGGCTACACCTTC.

The CDR3 sequence: CASRKEAAGTLAYEQYF. The CDR3 nucleotides read TGCGCCAGCAGAAAGGAGGCGGCCGGGACATTGGCCTACGAGCAGTACTTC. This sequence joins TRBV5-1 and TRBJ2-7, with D maybe TRBD1 (6 bases). Trimming took off 5 bases at V and 2 bases at J, with 23 bases between the two ends. The CDR3 is 17 residues long. Looked up from germline, CDR1 is SGHRS and CDR2 is YFSETQ.

The chain recombines TRBV5-6 with TRBJ2-5, with 7 bases aligning to TRBD1. TRBJ2-7 explains the end of the DNA better; the J call may be wrong. CDR3 length: 12 amino acids. In germline, CDR1 is SGHDT, CDR2 YYEEEE. The CDR3 reads CASSFRGTEQYF. The DNA of the CDR3 is TGTGCCAGCAGCTTCAGGGGGACCGAGCAGTACTTC.

This rearrangement joins TRBV28 to TRBJ1-2, with 8 positions matching TRBD1. V lost 8 bases, J lost 5 bases, and 7 bases stayed unmatched. CDR3 length: 13 amino acids. Germline V gene data show CDR1 as MDHEN and CDR2 as SYDVKM. CDR3 nucleotides: TGTGCCAGCCGTCGACAGGGGAGATATGGCTACACCTTC. This encodes CASRRQGRYGYTF.

This chain connects TRBV5-1 to TRBJ2-1; 7 nucleotides agree with TRBD1. The CDR3 sequence is 16 residues long. CDR1 is SGHRS, CDR2 YFSETQ, per germline. The V and J ends lost 5 bases and 0 bases, in that order; junction bases with no gene match: 8. CDR3 DNA: TGCGCCAGCAGTCTGGGACAGCAAAGCTCCTACAATGAGCAGTTCTTC. Amino acid sequence: CASSLGQQSSYNEQFF.

This chain uses TRBV28 with TRBJ1-2, with D possibly TRBD1 on 6 matching bases. V was clipped by 2 bases and J by 4 bases, with 14 bases between them. The CDR3 has 15 amino acids. The germline V gene has CDR1 MDHEN and CDR2 SYDVKM. CDR3 sequence: CASSLAGVPSYGYTF. Written as DNA, the CDR3 is TGTGCCAGCAGTTTAGCAGGGGTTCCCTCCTATGGCTACACCTTC.

The chain employs TRBV7-9 and TRBJ2-7; D unresolved. The CDR3 is 13 amino acids. Germline-derived CDR1 and CDR2 are SEHNR and FQNEAQ (reference sequence). V was pared by 8 bases and J by 6 bases, with 17 bases between. The CDR3 nucleotides read TGTGCCAGCTCTCCCGCCGAGGTCAGCGAGCAGTACTTC. Protein: CASSPAEVSEQYF.

This chain connects TRBV5-6 to TRBJ1-2; D unclear. Germline V gives CDR1 SGHDT, CDR2 YYEEEE. The CDR3 has 13 residues. Trimming took off 4 bases at V and 1 base at J, with 8 bases between the two ends. CDR3 sequence: CASSLQSNYGYTF. The CDR3 bases are TGTGCCAGCAGCCTACAGAGTAACTATGGCTACACCTTC.

The rearrangement uses TRBV27 and TRBJ1-1; no clear D. V gave up 6 bases and J gave up 5 bases, with 22 bases separating them. This CDR3 contains 16 residues. CDR1 and CDR2 from the germline V gene are MNHEY and SMNVEV (reference sequence). The DNA for the CDR3 is TGTGCCAGCAGCTTACTGGGGTGGGGTAGCGGGACTGAAGCTTTCTTT. Residues: CASSLLGWGSGTEAFF.

This chain links TRBV5-5 with TRBJ1-1, with D maybe TRBD1 (6 bases). Germline V lookup: CDR1 SGHKS, CDR2 YYEKEE (reference sequence). This CDR3 contains 14 residues. V was pared by 1 base and J by 0 bases, with 7 bases between. DNA of the CDR3: TGTGCCAGCAGCTTGTGGGACATGAACACTGAAGCTTTCTTT. This codes for CASSLWDMNTEAFF.

J is TRBJ2-1 and V is TRBV9, with D tentatively TRBD2 (7 bases). Germline CDR1 and CDR2: SGDLS and YYNGEE. CDR3 length: 13 amino acids. V gave up 5 bases and J gave up 8 bases, with 14 bases separating them. CDR3 region: CASRGGVSDEQFF. The CDR3 DNA is TGTGCCAGCAGAGGGGGGGTCAGCGATGAGCAGTTCTTC.

This clone has a handful of counts. The chain carries TRBV5-1 and TRBJ2-1, with D possibly TRBD1 on 6 matching bases. The V and J ends lost 0 bases and 4 bases respectively, with 14 bases between them. The CDR3 has 16 amino acids. Germline V gene data show CDR1 as SGHRS and CDR2 as YFSETQ. The CDR3 protein is CASSLEGRGTYNEQFF. CDR3 in DNA: TGCGCCAGCAGCTTGGAGGGCAGGGGTACTTACAATGAGCAGTTCTTC.

The V and J genes are TRBV23-1 and TRBJ2-7; D uncertain. TRBV23-1 is flagged as an ORF with uncertain function. This CDR3 is built from 14 residues. Trimming cost V 0 bases and J 3 bases, with 9 bases left between them. DNA of the CDR3: TGCGCCAGCAGTCAATCGAACAGTGACTACGAGCAGTACTTC. This encodes CASSQSNSDYEQYF.

This chain links TRBV19 with TRBJ1-6, with unresolved D. The CDR3 has 13 residues. Per germline, CDR1 LNHDA and CDR2 SQIVND (reference sequence). V was cut by 3 bases and J by 7 bases, with 7 bases left in between. The CDR3 DNA sequence: TGTGCCAGTAGTATCTCGGAGAATTCACCCCTCCACTTT. Amino acids: CASSISENSPLHF.

The chain recombines TRBV7-9 with TRBJ2-3, with TRBD2 matching over 12 bases. CDR1 is SEHNR and CDR2 is FQNEAQ in the germline V gene (reference sequence). The CDR3 extends over 17 amino acids. V lost 1 base and J lost 2; bases outside the gene matches: 4. CDR3 nucleotides: TGTGCCAGCAGCTTAGGTTCTAGCGGGGGGGACACAGATACGCAGTATTTT. It specifies CASSLGSSGGDTDTQYF.

CDR3 DNA sequence: TGTGCCAGCAGCACCTTAGCGGGGGGGCCCGGGGAGACCCAGTACTTC. Its protein is CASSTLAGGPGETQYF. This chain uses TRBV7-8 with TRBJ2-5; 11 bases line up with TRBD2. Germline V lookup: CDR1 SGHVS, CDR2 FQNEAQ. Trimming cost V 5 bases and J 5 bases; bases outside gene matches: 10. The length of the CDR3 is 16 residues. The full variable domain, its missing parts supplied by reference TRBV7-8 and TRBJ2-5, is GAGVSQSPRYKVAKRGQDVALRCDPISGHVSLFWYQQALGQGPEFLTYFQNEAQLDKSGLPSDRFFAERPEGSVSTLKIQRTQQEDSAVYLCASSTLAGGPGETQYFGPGTRLLVL.

The chain recombines TRBV5-4 with TRBJ2-5; 7 nucleotides line up with TRBD2. CDR3 length equals 15 residues. The junction had 9 bases not matched to a gene; V was cut back by 2 bases and J by 5 bases. Germline CDR1 SGHNT, CDR2 YYREEE (reference sequence). The CDR3 nucleotides read TGTGCCAGCAGCTTCTGGGGGGGAGGAGCGGAGACCCAGTACTTC. Translating it yields CASSFWGGGAETQYF.

The chain employs TRBV11-3 and TRBJ2-5, with TRBD1 as a possible D gene (6 bases). CDR1 and CDR2 from the germline V gene are SGHNT and YENEEA. V was shortened by 2 bases and J by 5 bases, with 9 bases between the two germline ends. CDR3 length equals 13 residues. DNA for the CDR3: TGTGCCAGCAGCTTATTTAGGGGGGAGACCCAGTACTTC. It codes for CASSLFRGETQYF. Based on the CDR3 plus reference TRBV11-3 and TRBJ2-5, the full variable domain is EAGVVQSPRYKIIEKKQPVAFWCNPISGHNTLYWYLQNLGQGPELLIRYENEEAVDDSQLPKDRFSAERLKGVDSTLKIQPAELGDSAVYLCASSLFRGETQYFGPGTRLLVL.

This chain links TRBV9 with TRBJ2-2; the D gene is possibly TRBD2 (6 bases). Germline-derived CDR1 and CDR2 are SGDLS and YYNGEE. This CDR3 is built from 15 residues. V lost 6 bases to trimming and J lost 5 bases, with 17 bases between them. The DNA for the CDR3 is TGTGCCAGCAACCCAACGGAGGGGTGGACCGGGGAGCTGTTTTTT. Translating gives CASNPTEGWTGELFF.

The chain is built from TRBV6-1 and TRBJ2-1; 8 nucleotides match TRBD2. Unmatched junction bases numbered 8, after V lost 5 bases and J lost 8 bases. There are 14 residues in the CDR3. Per germline, CDR1 MNHNS and CDR2 SASEGT. Here the CDR3 reads CASSPSGRLDEQFF. DNA of the CDR3: TGTGCCAGCAGTCCAAGCGGGAGATTAGATGAGCAGTTCTTC.